This TCR beta chain was recorded in a study of OX40 agonist ivuxolimab in advanced cancers. Germline CDR1 reads MNHNS; CDR2 reads SASEGT. Trimming left V 5 bases short and J 1 base short, with 13 bases between. The CDR3 spans 15 residues. To note about this clone: What it binds is unknown.

The study, taken as a whole, reports: Normalized T-cell clonal expansion was also low in a subset of nonresponders. In the expanded peripheral T cells, antigen specificity was never determined. At 0.1 to 3.0 mg/kg, CD4+ and CD8+ blood T cells expanded clonally by week 6.

TCRdb keeps only in-frame clones here, not all; method: immunoSEQ multiplex PCR. Seen here are 35,000 to 55,000 clones, 90% to 95% observed once, and the top ten hold about 10%. The chain carries TRBV6-1 and TRBJ2-3; possible D gene TRBD2, 5 bases. This receptor was identified in an adult with an advanced solid tumor such as melanoma, head and neck, liver or kidney cancer. This sample comprised CD4+ or CD8+ T cells sorted from blood, obtained in a trial of the OX40 agonist ivuxolimab. In DNA, the CDR3 is TGTGCCAGCAGTTCTCAGCGGATCGGCACAGATACGCAGTATTTT. Residues: CASSSQRIGTDTQYF.